This T cell receptor (beta chain) was sequenced in a study of T cells in Graves' hyperthyroidism and ophthalmopathy. Regarding the study as a whole: Within blood appeared most thyroid clonotypes that had expanded above 0.001.

Trimming took off 3 bases at V and 14 bases at J, with 24 bases between the two ends. The germline V gene has CDR1 SGHRS and CDR2 YFSETQ. The CDR3 is 15 amino acids. About this clonotype itself: The target antigen is unknown.

Authors of the study amplified TCR beta CDR3 regions from RNA transcripts. TCR CDR3 regions were first amplified by RT-PCR with HTBI primers. TCRdb reprocessed the multiplex PCR reads via MiXCR and lists one record per CDR3 protein. The sample has 550,000 to 700,000 distinct CDR3 sequences, around 46% seen once. This chain connects TRBV5-1 to TRBJ1-5; D is perhaps TRBD1 (5 bases). Sequencing input: peripheral blood or thyroid tissue (not recorded which). The clonotype comes from an adult woman with Graves' disease, either hyperthyroidism or ophthalmopathy (not recorded which). The CDR3 coding sequence is TGCGCCAGCAGCTGGCAGGGCGGGAGGCTTGGCGACGAGCATTTT. This gives the protein CASSWQGGRLGDEHF.